This TCR beta chain was documented in a study of blood T cell repertoires in COVID-19. This clone was found a few times. The CDR3 runs 13 residues. Germline V CDR1 and CDR2: LNHDA, SQIVND (reference sequence). V was pared by 3 bases and J by 4 bases, with 7 bases between. Clones were sequenced by immunoSEQ multiplex PCR, and TCRdb holds only the in-frame ones, with some missing. Among hundreds of thousands of clones listed, approximately 82% were seen once. The sample comprised peripheral blood. The source is a woman older than 75 with acute or convalescent COVID-19. The chain has TRBV19 and TRBJ1-5; possible D gene TRBD1, 5 bases. Here the CDR3 DNA reads TGTGCCAGTAGTATGCAGGGAAATCAGCCCCAGCATTTT. Its protein is CASSMQGNQPQHF.